Below are 29 T cell receptor beta chains sequenced from a single sample in a study of CD4 T cells in relation to SARS-CoV-2 and coronaviruses. Clones were read by immunoSEQ multiplex PCR, and TCRdb kept only the in-frame ones, dropping some. The table shows 50,000 to 70,000 clones, with 92% occurring only once. Sequenced material: naive CD4+ T cells from PBMCs. The sample's subset: naive CD4+ T cells isolated by negative enrichment. These receptors were collected from an adult with COVID-19.

The rearrangement joins TRBV10-3 to TRBJ2-3, with 7 bases that match TRBD2. Trimming at V came to 6 bases and at J to 4 bases, leaving 13 bases not matched to a gene. CDR1 is ENHRY, CDR2 SYGVKD, per germline. This CDR3 comprises 16 residues. The CDR3 coding sequence is TGTGCCATCAGGAGGAATTCAGCGGGAATCGCAGATACGCAGTATTTT. This gives the protein CAIRRNSAGIADTQYF.

The chain has TRBV19 and TRBJ1-3, with D uncertain. The germline CDR1 and CDR2 sequences are LNHDA and SQIVND (reference sequence). This CDR3 contains 13 residues. The V end was cut by 4 bases, the J end by 3 bases, with 7 bases between. CDR3 protein: CASSTAVGNTIYF. CDR3 coding DNA: TGTGCCAGTAGTACAGCAGTTGGAAACACCATATATTTT.

In its sample, this clone was seen a few times. The gene calls are TRBV19 and TRBJ2-1; tentative D call: TRBD2 (7 bases). Trimming took 8 bases from V and 3 from J, leaving 17 bases between them. The CDR3 length is 15 residues. CDR1 LNHDA and CDR2 SQIVND come from the germline V gene (reference sequence). For the CDR3, the DNA is TGTGCCAGTCAAGGGGGACTAAGTGTCTACAATGAGCAGTTCTTC. Encoded protein: CASQGGLSVYNEQFF. The whole variable domain, remainder taken from reference TRBV19 and TRBJ2-1, is DGGITQSPKYLFRKEGQNVTLSCEQNLNHDAMYWYRQDPGQGLRLIYYSQIVNDFQKGDIAEGYSVSREKKESFPLTVTSAQKNPTAFYLCASQGGLSVYNEQFFGPGTRLTVL.

The chain employs TRBV4-1 and TRBJ2-1; 9 bases map to TRBD2. The V gene end was trimmed by 5 bases and the J gene end by 9 bases; junction bases not matched to a gene: 14. This CDR3 comprises 16 residues. Germline lookup yields CDR1 MGHRA and CDR2 YSYEKL. This CDR3 is CASSARNPRLAAEQFF. CDR3 in DNA: TGCGCCAGCAGCGCCCGTAACCCTCGACTAGCGGCTGAGCAGTTCTTC.

This rearrangement joins TRBV2 to TRBJ2-2, with 7 bases lining up with TRBD1. J was trimmed by 7 bases and V by 7 bases; bases with no gene match: 9. Germline V CDR1 and CDR2: SNHLY, FYNNEI. This CDR3 contains 14 residues. The CDR3 reads CASTFTGDVGELFF. CDR3 nucleotide sequence: TGTGCCAGCACGTTTACAGGGGATGTCGGGGAGCTGTTTTTT. The complete variable domain, with remaining parts taken from reference TRBV2 and TRBJ2-2, reads EPEVTQTPSHQVTQMGQEVILRCVPISNHLYFYWYRQILGQKVEFLVSFYNNEISEKSEIFDDQFSVERPDGSNFTLKIRSTKLEDSAMYFCASTFTGDVGELFFGEGSRLTVL.

This rearrangement joins TRBV11-2 to TRBJ2-7; 8 bases are shared with TRBD1. V trimming: 5 bases; J trimming: 5 bases; junction bases outside the gene matches: 11. Germline CDR1 reads SGHAT; CDR2 reads FQNNGV. CDR3 length equals 15 residues. The CDR3 sequence: CASSQSSRTGHEQYF. CDR3 nucleotide sequence: TGTGCCAGCAGCCAATCATCGCGGACAGGGCACGAGCAGTACTTC. The whole variable domain, remainder taken from reference TRBV11-2 and TRBJ2-7, is EAGVAQSPRYKIIEKRQSVAFWCNPISGHATLYWYQQILGQGPKLLIQFQNNGVVDDSQLPKDRFSAERLKGVDSTLKIQPAKLEDSAVYLCASSQSSRTGHEQYFGPGTRLTVT.

The J gene is TRBJ2-7, the V gene TRBV5-1, with D uncertain. Germline values: CDR1 SGHRS, CDR2 YFSETQ. This CDR3 is built from 16 residues. Trimming took 6 bases from V and 3 from J, leaving 22 bases between them. For the CDR3, the DNA is TGCGCCAGCACACCTGCCCGCCGACTTGTTCACTACGAGCAGTACTTC. Translating it yields CASTPARRLVHYEQYF.

This sequence joins TRBV7-6 and TRBJ1-6; 8 bases agree with TRBD1. CDR3 length: 15 amino acids. J gave up 10 bases and V 5 bases, and 10 bases lay outside the gene matches. Germline lookup yields CDR1 SGHVS and CDR2 FNYEAQ. The CDR3 reads CASSPGQGEWSPLHF. As DNA, the CDR3 is TGTGCCAGCAGCCCAGGACAGGGAGAATGGTCACCCCTCCACTTT.

The chain combines TRBV30 with TRBJ2-3; TRBD2 aligns across 8 bases. CDR3 length: 15 amino acids. CDR1 is GTSNPN and CDR2 is SVGIG in the germline V gene (reference sequence). Germline trimming cut 5 bases from V and 0 bases from J; bases unmatched to any gene: 7. The CDR3 protein is CAWCPLAGSTDTQYF. DNA for the CDR3: TGTGCCTGGTGCCCGTTAGCGGGGAGCACAGATACGCAGTATTTT. Supplemented by reference TRBV30 and TRBJ2-3, the full variable domain reads SQTIHQWPATLVQPVGSPLSLECTVEGTSNPNLYWYRQAAGRGLQLLFYSVGIGQISSEVPQNLSASRPQDRQFILSSKKLLLSDSGFYLCAWCPLAGSTDTQYFGPGTRLTVL.

V and J are TRBV2 and TRBJ2-5; D may correspond to TRBD1 or TRBD2 (5 bases each). The CDR3 contains 13 residues. The V gene lost 6 bases and the J gene lost 2 bases, with 10 bases spanning the gap. The germline V gene has CDR1 SNHLY and CDR2 FYNNEI. Here the CDR3 DNA reads TGTGCCAGCAGCGGGGCAGCGCAAGAGACCCAGTACTTC. It is translated as CASSGAAQETQYF.

This clone was counted between two and nine times. The chain links TRBV7-8 to TRBJ2-7; D is perhaps TRBD2 (5 bases). Germline V gene sequence: CDR1 SGHVS, CDR2 FQNEAQ. The CDR3 consists of 16 residues. The V and J ends lost 4 bases and 0 bases respectively, with 16 bases between them. This CDR3 reads CASSSAVRGSSYEQYF. The CDR3 bases are TGTGCCAGCAGCTCCGCGGTGCGAGGGAGCTCCTACGAGCAGTACTTC.

The gene calls are TRBV7-2 and TRBJ2-5, with 12 bases lining up with TRBD1. Unmatched junction bases numbered 14, after V lost 8 bases and J lost 13 bases. Germline V gives CDR1 SGHTA, CDR2 FQGNSA. The CDR3 runs 14 residues. The CDR3 bases are TGTGCCAGCGTTCCCCCCGGGACAGGGGGCCCGGGGTACTTC. Translating it yields CASVPPGTGGPGYF.

This sequence joins TRBV6-5 and TRBJ1-2; 9 bases fit TRBD1. The CDR3 consists of 13 residues. V gave up 6 bases and J gave up 1 base; unmatched junction bases: 0. From germline, CDR1 is MNHEY and CDR2 SVGAGI. CDR3 region: CASRGQGNYGYTF. As DNA, the CDR3 is TGTGCCAGCAGGGGACAGGGTAACTATGGCTACACCTTC.

The V and J genes are TRBV7-3 and TRBJ2-1; perhaps TRBD2 as D (5 bases). This CDR3 spans 15 amino acids. V was pared by 0 bases and J by 10 bases, with 16 bases between. Germline assignment: CDR1 SGHTA and CDR2 FQGTGA. DNA for the CDR3: TGTGCCAGCAGCTTAACCGGAGCGGCTGTTGGCGAGCAGTTCTTC. This sequence encodes CASSLTGAAVGEQFF.

The chain combines TRBV23-1 with TRBJ2-3, with a possible D match to TRBD2 (6 bases). TRBV23-1 has ORF status, its function being uncertain. V dropped 3 bases and J dropped 1 base, with 11 bases sitting between them. The CDR3 length is 15 residues. In nucleotides, the CDR3 is TGCGCCAGCAGTCACCGACTAGGGCGCACAGATACGCAGTATTTT. Protein sequence: CASSHRLGRTDTQYF.

The CDR3 DNA sequence: TGTGCCAGCAGTTTCTTTCTCCTGGCAGCTCTGGGGGAGCAGTACTTC. It yields the protein CASSFFLLAALGEQYF. The chain joins TRBV28 to TRBJ2-7; no clear D gene. The germline gives CDR1 MDHEN, CDR2 SYDVKM. The CDR3 consists of 16 residues. V was pared by 3 bases and J by 7 bases, with 22 bases between.

This chain joins TRBV7-9 and TRBJ2-7; the D gene is possibly TRBD1 (6 bases). CDR3 length: 14 amino acids. V was clipped by 5 bases and J by 3 bases, with 14 bases between them. Germline V gene data show CDR1 as SEHNR and CDR2 as FQNEAQ (reference sequence). CDR3: CASSPGTFDYEQYF. CDR3 nucleotides: TGTGCCAGCAGCCCCGGGACATTCGACTACGAGCAGTACTTC.

This chain links TRBV7-8 with TRBJ1-1; unclear D gene. The V gene lost 1 base and the J gene lost 1 base, with 25 bases spanning the gap. This CDR3 has 20 residues. Germline CDR1 reads SGHVS; CDR2 reads FQNEAQ. DNA for the CDR3: TGTGCCAGCAGCTTAGTAGTCTTCGGGAGTACCAGAGATCAGAACACTGAAGCTTTCTTT. It codes for CASSLVVFGSTRDQNTEAFF. The whole variable domain, remainder taken from reference TRBV7-8 and TRBJ1-1, is GAGVSQSPRYKVAKRGQDVALRCDPISGHVSLFWYQQALGQGPEFLTYFQNEAQLDKSGLPSDRFFAERPEGSVSTLKIQRTQQEDSAVYLCASSLVVFGSTRDQNTEAFFGQGTRLTVV.

The chain recombines TRBV30 with TRBJ2-5; 7 bases are shared with TRBD2. V trimming: 4 bases; J trimming: 4 bases; junction bases outside the gene matches: 6. The CDR3 contains 13 residues. Germline CDR1 GTSNPN, CDR2 SVGIG (reference sequence). The CDR3 here is CAWIGEGGETQYF. In DNA form, the CDR3 reads TGTGCCTGGATTGGGGAGGGCGGAGAGACCCAGTACTTC. The variable domain in full, with the rest retrieved from reference TRBV30 and TRBJ2-5, is SQTIHQWPATLVQPVGSPLSLECTVEGTSNPNLYWYRQAAGRGLQLLFYSVGIGQISSEVPQNLSASRPQDRQFILSSKKLLLSDSGFYLCAWIGEGGETQYFGPGTRLLVL.

This chain joins TRBV7-2 and TRBJ2-5, with 8 nucleotides matching TRBD2. The germline CDR1 and CDR2 sequences are SGHTA and FQGNSA. This CDR3 comprises 15 residues. V shed 2 bases and J 4 bases; nucleotides not matched to a gene: 6. CDR3 protein: CASSLWGREAETQYF. CDR3 nucleotide sequence: TGTGCCAGCAGCTTATGGGGGCGGGAGGCAGAGACCCAGTACTTC.

The chain couples TRBV2 to TRBJ2-5; no reliable D call. Germline V lookup: CDR1 SNHLY, CDR2 FYNNEI. The CDR3 spans 10 residues. The germline V and J ends were trimmed by 3 bases and 8 bases, with 4 bases remaining between them. CDR3 in DNA: TGTGCCAGCAGTGAGGCAACCCAGTACTTC. Translating it yields CASSEATQYF.

This chain joins TRBV5-4 and TRBJ2-7; the D is unclear. This CDR3 comprises 11 residues. V lost 0 bases to trimming and J lost 7 bases, with 5 bases between them. Germline V lookup: CDR1 SGHNT, CDR2 YYREEE (reference sequence). The CDR3 region is CASSLGGEQYF. CDR3 nucleotides: TGTGCCAGCAGCTTGGGTGGGGAGCAGTACTTC.

The rearrangement joins TRBV10-3 to TRBJ2-3; no reliable D call. Germline V gives CDR1 ENHRY, CDR2 SYGVKD. This CDR3 region has 15 residues. V was clipped by 8 bases and J by 1 base, with 16 bases between them. CDR3 amino acids: CAILDAGRGTDTQYF. The CDR3 DNA reads TGTGCCATCTTAGACGCCGGTCGTGGCACAGATACGCAGTATTTT.

This sequence joins TRBV27 and TRBJ1-1; possible D gene TRBD1, 5 bases. The CDR3 consists of 15 residues. CDR1 and CDR2 from the germline V gene are MNHEY and SMNVEV (reference sequence). V lost 1 base and J lost 0, with 9 bases in between. CDR3 bases: TGTGCCAGCAGTTTATTCGGCAGGGTGAACACTGAAGCTTTCTTT. Its translation: CASSLFGRVNTEAFF.

V usage is TRBV6-5 and J usage is TRBJ1-2; D unclear. This CDR3 has 14 amino acids. V lost 4 bases, J lost 7 bases, and 16 bases lay in between. Germline CDR1 MNHEY, CDR2 SVGAGI. CDR3 sequence: CASSLRVYWGGYTF. In nucleotides, the CDR3 is TGTGCCAGCAGTTTAAGGGTGTACTGGGGTGGCTACACCTTC.

The chain has TRBV4-1 and TRBJ2-7, with D unclear. CDR1 is MGHRA, CDR2 YSYEKL, per germline. The CDR3 consists of 13 residues. V lost 1 base, J lost 4 bases, and 8 bases lay in between. CDR3 region: CASSQGLQYEQYF. In DNA, the CDR3 is TGCGCCAGCAGCCAAGGTTTACAGTACGAGCAGTACTTC.

V usage is TRBV18 and J usage is TRBJ2-5, with D possibly TRBD1 on 5 matching bases. Germline V lookup: CDR1 KGHSH, CDR2 LQKENI. Trimming pared 3 bases from V and 5 bases from J, leaving 16 bases between. The CDR3 length is 15 residues. The CDR3 DNA reads as TGTGCCAGCTCACCGGACGTTATGGGGCGGGAGACCCAGTACTTC. Its translation: CASSPDVMGRETQYF.

The J gene is TRBJ2-7, the V gene TRBV12-3 or TRBV12-4, with 7 bases that match TRBD1. The CDR3 is 12 residues long. V shed 6 bases, J shed 6 bases, and the junction held 5 bases outside the gene matches. CDR3 sequence (DNA): TGTGCCAGCAGGGGACAGCCCACCGAGCAGTACTTC. This translates into CASRGQPTEQYF.

V usage is TRBV5-1 and J usage is TRBJ2-7; 10 nucleotides line up with TRBD2. V was clipped by 4 bases and J by 3 bases; unmatched bases: 4. The CDR3 runs 14 residues. CDR1 and CDR2 from the germline V gene are SGHRS and YFSETQ. In DNA form, the CDR3 reads TGCGCCAGCAGCCGATCTAGCGGGAGCTACGAGCAGTACTTC. It translates to CASSRSSGSYEQYF.